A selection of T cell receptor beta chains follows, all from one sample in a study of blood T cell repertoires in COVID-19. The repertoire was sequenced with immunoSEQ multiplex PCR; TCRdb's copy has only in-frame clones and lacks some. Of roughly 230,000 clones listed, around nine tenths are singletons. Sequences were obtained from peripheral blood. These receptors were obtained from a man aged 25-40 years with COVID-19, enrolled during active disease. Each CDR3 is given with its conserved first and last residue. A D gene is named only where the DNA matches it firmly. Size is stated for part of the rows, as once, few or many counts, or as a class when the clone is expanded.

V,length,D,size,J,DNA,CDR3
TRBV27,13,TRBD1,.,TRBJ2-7,TGTGCCAGCAGTCGGACAGGGGGCTACGAGCAGTACTTC,CASSRTGGYEQYF
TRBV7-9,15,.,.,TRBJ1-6,TGTGCCAGCAGCTTAGCTACAGGGTTTAATTCACCCCTCCACTTT,CASSLATGFNSPLHF
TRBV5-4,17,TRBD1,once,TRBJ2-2,TGTGCCAGCAGCGCCGGGACAGGGGGCCGCAGCCTCGGGGAGCTGTTTTTT,CASSAGTGGRSLGELFF
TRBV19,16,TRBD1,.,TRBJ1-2,TGTGCCAGTAGTAGCGGGACAGGGAAGGATAACTATGGCTACACCTTC,CASSSGTGKDNYGYTF
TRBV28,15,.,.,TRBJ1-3,TGTGCCAGCAGACAACAGGGTTCTACTGGAAACACCATATATTTT,CASRQQGSTGNTIYF
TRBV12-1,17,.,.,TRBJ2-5,TGTGCCAGCAGCTTTGTTCGCGCTGGGGCCCCTCAAGAGACCCAGTACTTC,CASSFVRAGAPQETQYF
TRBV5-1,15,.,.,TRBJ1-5,TGCGCCAGCAGCTTGGAGGGGAATAGCAATCAGCCCCAGCATTTT,CASSLEGNSNQPQHF
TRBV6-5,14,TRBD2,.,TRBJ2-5,TGTGCCAGCAATACCGGGGGAGGGGCAGAGACCCAGTACTTC,CASNTGGGAETQYF
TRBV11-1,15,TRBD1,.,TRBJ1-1,TGTGCCAGCAGCTCCGGGACAGGGGGCGGTACTGAAGCTTTCTTT,CASSSGTGGGTEAFF
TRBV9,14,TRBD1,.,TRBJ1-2,TGTGCCAGCAGCTCAAAAATGACAGGGAATGGCTACACCTTC,CASSSKMTGNGYTF
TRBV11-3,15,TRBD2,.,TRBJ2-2,TGTGCCAGCAGCTTGACTAGCACGAACACCGGGGAGCTGTTTTTT,CASSLTSTNTGELFF
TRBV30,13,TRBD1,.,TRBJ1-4,TGTGCCCTGCCAGGGGGCACTAATGAAAAACTGTTTTTT,CALPGGTNEKLFF
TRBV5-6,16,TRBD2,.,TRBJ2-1,TGTGCCAGCAGCTCTTACCGACTAGCGGGGGCCCATGAGCAGTTCTTC,CASSSYRLAGAHEQFF
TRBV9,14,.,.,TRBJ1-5,TGTGCCAGCAGCGTAGAAGGGGCGAGTCAGCCCCAGCATTTT,CASSVEGASQPQHF
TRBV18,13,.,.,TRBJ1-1,TGTGCCAGCTCCCTTTACACGAACACTGAAGCTTTCTTT,CASSLYTNTEAFF
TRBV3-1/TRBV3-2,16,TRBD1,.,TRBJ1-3,TGTGCCAGCAGCCAAGGCGGACAGGGCCTCGGAAACACCATATATTTT,CASSQGGQGLGNTIYF
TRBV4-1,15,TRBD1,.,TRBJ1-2,TGCGCCAGCAGCACGAACAGGGGGGAAAGCTATGGCTACACCTTC,CASSTNRGESYGYTF
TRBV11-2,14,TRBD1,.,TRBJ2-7,TGTGCCAGCAGCGCCTGGGACAGGGGGAACGAGCAGTACTTC,CASSAWDRGNEQYF
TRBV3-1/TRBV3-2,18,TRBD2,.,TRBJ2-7,TGTGCCAGCAGCCAAGGTTATACCAGCGGGGCAAACACCTACGAGCAGTACTTC,CASSQGYTSGANTYEQYF
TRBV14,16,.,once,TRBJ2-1,TGTGCCAGCAGCCAAGAGAGGGGGACCTCCTACAATGAGCAGTTCTTC,CASSQERGTSYNEQFF
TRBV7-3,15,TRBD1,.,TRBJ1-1,TGTGCCAGCAGCTTAATTCCAGGGGGTAATGCTGAAGCTTTCTTT,CASSLIPGGNAEAFF
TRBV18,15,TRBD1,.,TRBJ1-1,TGTGCCAGCTCACCGGAGCAGGGGGCGGGGACTGAAGCTTTCTTT,CASSPEQGAGTEAFF
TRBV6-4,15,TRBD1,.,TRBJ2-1,TGTGCCAGCAGCTCTGGGACAGGGATCTACAATGAGCAGTTCTTC,CASSSGTGIYNEQFF
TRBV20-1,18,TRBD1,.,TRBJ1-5,TGCAGTGCTAGTGGTAGTACGACACTCGGACAGGGCAATCAGCCCCAGCATTTT,CSASGSTTLGQGNQPQHF
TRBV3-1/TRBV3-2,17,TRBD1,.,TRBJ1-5,TGTGCCAGCAGCCAAGGAAGAGGGGGCTTCAGGGATCAGCCCCAGCATTTT,CASSQGRGGFRDQPQHF
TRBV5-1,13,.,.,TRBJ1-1,TGCGCCAGCAGCTTGCAGGAAAACACTGAAGCTTTCTTT,CASSLQENTEAFF
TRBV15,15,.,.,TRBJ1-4,TGTGCCACCAGCAGAGGGGCACAGACAAATGAAAAACTGTTTTTT,CATSRGAQTNEKLFF
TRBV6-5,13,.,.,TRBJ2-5,TGTGCCAGCAGTCCCGGGTCACAAGAGACCCAGTACTTC,CASSPGSQETQYF
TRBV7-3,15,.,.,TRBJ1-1,TGTGCCAGCAGCTTTTCAGGGGAGATGAACACTGAAGCTTTCTTT,CASSFSGEMNTEAFF
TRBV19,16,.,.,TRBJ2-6,TGTGCCAGTAGTACAACCCCCGGGGCTGGGGCCAACGTCCTGACTTTC,CASSTTPGAGANVLTF
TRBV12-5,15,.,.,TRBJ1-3,TGTGCTAGTGGTTTGGTAAGAGTCTCTGGAAACACCATATATTTT,CASGLVRVSGNTIYF
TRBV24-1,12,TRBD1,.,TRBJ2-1,TGTGCCACCAGTAAGGAAGGGGGCGAGCAGTTCTTC,CATSKEGGEQFF
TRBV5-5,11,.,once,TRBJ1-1,TGTGCCAGCAGCTTGGGACAGGAAGCTTTCTTT,CASSLGQEAFF
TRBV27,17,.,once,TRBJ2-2,TGTGCCAGCAGTTTTGAGAACAGACCCGCGAACACCGGGGAGCTGTTTTTT,CASSFENRPANTGELFF
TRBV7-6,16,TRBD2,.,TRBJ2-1,TGTGCCAGCAGCTTGCTAGCGGGGTCCTCCTACAATGAGCAGTTCTTC,CASSLLAGSSYNEQFF
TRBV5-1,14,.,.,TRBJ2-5,TGCGCCAGCAGCTTGGACACTAGTCAAGAGACCCAGTACTTC,CASSLDTSQETQYF
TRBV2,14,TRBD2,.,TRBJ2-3,TGTGCCAGCACAGCGGGGGGGCCCGTTGATACGCAGTATTTT,CASTAGGPVDTQYF
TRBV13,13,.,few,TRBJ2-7,TGTGCCAGCAGCTTGGGGGACAAAGACGAGCAGTACTTC,CASSLGDKDEQYF
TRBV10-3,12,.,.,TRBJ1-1,TGTGCCACTCAGCGGGAGAACACTGAAGCTTTCTTT,CATQRENTEAFF
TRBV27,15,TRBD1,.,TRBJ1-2,TGTGCCAGCAGTTTAGGGGCAGGGGGTCACTATGGCTACACCTTC,CASSLGAGGHYGYTF
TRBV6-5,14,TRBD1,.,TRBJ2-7,TGTGCCAGCACCCTCGGACAGGATACCTACGAGCAGTACTTC,CASTLGQDTYEQYF
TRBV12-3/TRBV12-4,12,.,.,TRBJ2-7,TGTGCCAGCAGTTCCGCCGGGTACGAGCAGTACTTC,CASSSAGYEQYF
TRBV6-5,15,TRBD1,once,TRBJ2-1,TGTGCCAGCAGTAAGGGACAGTTAGGCGCGGTTGAGCAGTTCTTC,CASSKGQLGAVEQFF
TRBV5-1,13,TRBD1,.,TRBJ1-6,TGCGCCAGCAGCAGGGGGACAGACTCACCCCTCCACTTT,CASSRGTDSPLHF
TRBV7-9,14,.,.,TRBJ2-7,TGTGCCAGCAGCTTAGTTGACAGGTGGTACGAGCAGTACTTC,CASSLVDRWYEQYF
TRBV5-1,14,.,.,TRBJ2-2,TGCGCCAGCAGCCAAAGGAGTGAAACCGGGGAGCTGTTTTTT,CASSQRSETGELFF
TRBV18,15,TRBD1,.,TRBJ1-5,TGTGCCAGCTCCCAGGGACAGGGAAGCAATCAGCCCCAGCATTTT,CASSQGQGSNQPQHF
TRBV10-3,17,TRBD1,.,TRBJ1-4,TGTGCCATCAGTGGCACACGGACAGGGGGCACTAATGAAAAACTGTTTTTT,CAISGTRTGGTNEKLFF
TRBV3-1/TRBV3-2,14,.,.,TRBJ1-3,TGTGCCAGCAGTCCCAACAGGGAAAGAAACACCATATATTTT,CASSPNRERNTIYF
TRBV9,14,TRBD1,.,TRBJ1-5,TGTGCCAGCAGCGTGACAGGGGATAATCAGCCCCAGCATTTT,CASSVTGDNQPQHF
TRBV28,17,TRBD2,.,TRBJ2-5,TGTGCCAGCAGCCCGCCCGGGACTAGCTATCCTAAAGAGACCCAGTACTTC,CASSPPGTSYPKETQYF
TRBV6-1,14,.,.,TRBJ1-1,TGTGCCAGCAGTGAAGCAGGGGCAAGGACTGAAGCTTTCTTT,CASSEAGARTEAFF
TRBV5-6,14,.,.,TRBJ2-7,TGTGCCAGCAGCTTGGCTGGGGCCTCCTACGAGCAGTACTTC,CASSLAGASYEQYF